Presented here are 9 T cell receptor beta chains from one specimen sequenced in a study of CD8+ T cells in alopecia areata. This sample's treatment: oral pan-JAK inhibitor, 5-10 mg twice daily. Extraction of RNA preceded its reverse transcription into cDNA, which served as the sequencing template. The table came from immunoSEQ multiplex PCR; TCRdb's copy has only in-frame clones and leaves some out. Of approximately 280,000 clones listed, about three fifths are singletons. The material was CD4+ T cells sorted from blood, obtained at week 24, from a patient treated with tofacitinib. The receptors come from a human donor with alopecia areata.

This clone came up a few times. The chain has TRBV4-3 and TRBJ1-6; D is perhaps TRBD1 (5 bases). The germline CDR1 and CDR2 sequences are LGHNA and YSLEER. This CDR3 region has 16 residues. V was shortened by 0 bases and J by 5 bases, with 11 bases between the two germline ends. The CDR3 nucleotides are TGCGCCAGCAGCCAAGAAGGTGGGGGTAATAATTCACCCCTCCACTTT. Its translation is CASSQEGGGNNSPLHF.

This clone was seen more than once but under ten times. The chain has TRBV5-1 and TRBJ2-1, with D perhaps TRBD1 (6 bases). V was trimmed by 5 bases and J by 1 base, leaving 13 bases between them. This CDR3 has 15 residues. Germline assignment: CDR1 SGHRS and CDR2 YFSETQ. The CDR3 here is CASRPTGRSYNEQFF. DNA of the CDR3: TGCGCCAGCAGACCGACAGGACGGTCCTACAATGAGCAGTTCTTC.

The chain links TRBV18 to TRBJ2-7, with unresolved D. V lost 0 bases and J lost 3, with 15 bases in between. CDR1 and CDR2 from the germline V gene are KGHSH and LQKENI. CDR3 length equals 16 residues. CDR3 region: CASSPPGYRDGYEQYF. The CDR3 DNA reads as TGTGCCAGCTCACCACCCGGATACAGAGATGGCTACGAGCAGTACTTC. Together with reference TRBV18 and TRBJ2-7, the CDR3 gives the full variable domain: NAGVMQNPRHLVRRRGQEARLRCSPMKGHSHVYWYRQLPEEGLKFMVYLQKENIIDESGMPKERFSAEFPKEGPSILRIQQVVRGDSAAYFCASSPPGYRDGYEQYFGPGTRLTVT.

Concerning this clone: This CDR3 is also generated by other DNA sequences in the sample. V usage is TRBV5-1 and J usage is TRBJ2-5, with D perhaps TRBD1 (5 bases). Germline values: CDR1 SGHRS, CDR2 YFSETQ. CDR3 length: 13 residues. Between the trimmed V and J ends, which lost 0 bases and 2 bases, there was a span of 5 bases. The CDR3 DNA is TGCGCCAGCAGCTTGGAGGGGCAAGAGACCCAGTACTTC. This translates into CASSLEGQETQYF.

The chain joins TRBV7-9 to TRBJ2-1; D possibly uses TRBD1 or TRBD2 (6 bases each). V lost 3 bases, J lost 3 bases, and 12 bases lay in between. The CDR3 length is 15 residues. Germline V CDR1 and CDR2: SEHNR, FQNEAQ (reference sequence). Here the CDR3 DNA reads TGTGCCAGCAGCTTGACAGGAGGGGACTACAATGAGCAGTTCTTC. This codes for CASSLTGGDYNEQFF.

The rearrangement uses TRBV2 and TRBJ1-2; no reliable D call. Trimming removed 6 bases at V and 8 bases at J, with 16 bases between. The CDR3 length is 13 residues. Germline V gene data show CDR1 as SNHLY and CDR2 as FYNNEI. The CDR3 spells CASSATPSGGYTF. The DNA of the CDR3 is TGTGCCAGCAGCGCAACCCCCTCCGGGGGCTACACCTTC.

The chain has TRBV4-1 and TRBJ1-3; TRBD1 is a possible D gene (5 bases). Germline CDR1 and CDR2: MGHRA and YSYEKL. The CDR3 is made up of 15 amino acids. V was clipped by 0 bases and J by 9 bases, with 15 bases between them. CDR3 DNA: TGCGCCAGCAGCCAAGATCGGTCAACCGGGGGCACCATATATTTT. Its protein is CASSQDRSTGGTIYF.

V and J are TRBV7-9 and TRBJ2-3; TRBD2 agrees at 8 bases. Germline V CDR1 and CDR2: SEHNR, FQNEAQ (reference sequence). After removal of 4 bases from V and 0 bases from J, the junction contained 6 bases not matched to a gene. CDR3 length: 16 amino acids. CDR3 amino acids: CASSSLSGASTDTQYF. For the CDR3, the DNA is TGTGCCAGCAGCTCACTTAGCGGGGCTAGCACAGATACGCAGTATTTT.

The chain links TRBV15 to TRBJ1-4; D is ambiguous. The CDR3 runs 15 residues. The germline V and J ends were trimmed by 0 bases and 6 bases, with 11 bases remaining between them. Germline-derived CDR1 and CDR2 are LNHNV and YYDKDF (reference sequence). CDR3 region: CATSRDPGVDEKLFF. CDR3 coding DNA: TGTGCCACCAGCAGAGATCCCGGGGTTGATGAAAAACTGTTTTTT.